This TCR beta chain emerged from a study of blood T cells in healthy people across ages. In its sample, this clonotype was seen a few times. Alongside a J-beta primer mix, a sample-barcoded 5' primer served in a second PCR lasting about 6 to 12 cycles. TCRdb recomputed calls from the 5' RACE reads with MiXCR, one row per CDR3 protein. The data contain 800,000 to 950,000 distinct CDR3 sequences, roughly 29% of them seen just once; the ten biggest clones take up approximately 10%. This sample was also put to use in a study of T cells of mothers and their children.

The TCR comes from a woman in her forties in good health. The sample comprised blood.

The CDR3 region has the DNA TGTGCCAGCAGTGTAGGTGTCGTTAATGAAAAACTGTTTTTT. Translating it yields CASSVGVVNEKLFF. The rearrangement uses TRBV7-6 and TRBJ1-4; D gene ambiguous. The CDR3 length is 14 residues. Trimming took 6 bases from V and 4 from J, leaving 12 bases between them. Germline CDR1 SGHVS, CDR2 FNYEAQ.